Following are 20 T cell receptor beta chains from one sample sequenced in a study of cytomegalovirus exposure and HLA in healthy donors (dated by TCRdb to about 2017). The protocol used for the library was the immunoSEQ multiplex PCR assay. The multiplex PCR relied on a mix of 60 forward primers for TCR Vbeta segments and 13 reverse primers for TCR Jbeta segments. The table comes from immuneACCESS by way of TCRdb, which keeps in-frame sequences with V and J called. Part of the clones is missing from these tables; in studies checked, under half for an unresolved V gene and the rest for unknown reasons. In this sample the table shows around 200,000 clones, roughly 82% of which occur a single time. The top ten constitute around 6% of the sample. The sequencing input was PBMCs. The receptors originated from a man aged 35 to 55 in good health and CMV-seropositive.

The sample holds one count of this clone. The CDR3 is CASSWDKMGEQYF. CDR3 nucleotides: TGTGCCAGCTCATGGGACAAGATGGGCGAGCAGTACTTC. The chain uses TRBV18 and TRBJ2-7; D is possibly TRBD1 (6 bases). In germline, CDR1 is KGHSH, CDR2 LQKENI. CDR3 length equals 13 residues. The V end was cut by 5 bases, the J end by 6 bases, with 14 bases between.

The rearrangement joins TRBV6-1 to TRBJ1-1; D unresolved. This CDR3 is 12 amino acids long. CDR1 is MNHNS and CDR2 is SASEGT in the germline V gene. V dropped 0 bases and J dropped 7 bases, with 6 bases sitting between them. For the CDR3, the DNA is TGTGCCAGCAGTGAAGCACGAGGTGAAGCTTTCTTT. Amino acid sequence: CASSEARGEAFF.

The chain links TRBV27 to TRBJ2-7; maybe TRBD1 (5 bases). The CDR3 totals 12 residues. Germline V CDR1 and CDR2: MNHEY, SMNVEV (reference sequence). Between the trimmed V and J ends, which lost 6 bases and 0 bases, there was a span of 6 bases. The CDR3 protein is CASRGDSYEQYF. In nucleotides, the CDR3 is TGTGCCAGCAGAGGGGACTCCTACGAGCAGTACTTC.

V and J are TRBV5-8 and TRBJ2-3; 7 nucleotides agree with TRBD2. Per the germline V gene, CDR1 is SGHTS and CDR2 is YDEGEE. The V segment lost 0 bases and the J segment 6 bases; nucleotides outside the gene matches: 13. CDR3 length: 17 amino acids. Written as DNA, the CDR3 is TGTGCCAGCAGCTTGGTTCTGGCTAGCGGCCTCGGGGATACGCAGTATTTT. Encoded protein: CASSLVLASGLGDTQYF.

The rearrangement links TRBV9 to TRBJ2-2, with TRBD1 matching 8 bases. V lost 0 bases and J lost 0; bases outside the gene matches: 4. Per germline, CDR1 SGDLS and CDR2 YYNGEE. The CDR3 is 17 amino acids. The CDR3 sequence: CASSVDSGGANTGELFF. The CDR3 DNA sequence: TGTGCCAGCAGCGTAGATTCAGGGGGCGCGAACACCGGGGAGCTGTTTTTT.

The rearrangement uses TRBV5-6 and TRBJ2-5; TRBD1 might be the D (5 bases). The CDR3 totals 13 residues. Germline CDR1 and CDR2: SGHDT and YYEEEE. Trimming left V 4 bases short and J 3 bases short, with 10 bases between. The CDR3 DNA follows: TGTGCCAGCAGCCTACAAGGGGAAGAGACCCAGTACTTC. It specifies CASSLQGEETQYF.

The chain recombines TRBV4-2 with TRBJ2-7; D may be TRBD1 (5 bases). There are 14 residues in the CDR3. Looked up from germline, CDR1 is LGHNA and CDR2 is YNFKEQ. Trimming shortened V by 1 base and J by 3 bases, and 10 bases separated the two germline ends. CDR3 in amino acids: CASSQGGRGYEQYF. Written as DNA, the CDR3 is TGTGCCAGCAGCCAAGGGGGTAGGGGCTACGAGCAGTACTTC.

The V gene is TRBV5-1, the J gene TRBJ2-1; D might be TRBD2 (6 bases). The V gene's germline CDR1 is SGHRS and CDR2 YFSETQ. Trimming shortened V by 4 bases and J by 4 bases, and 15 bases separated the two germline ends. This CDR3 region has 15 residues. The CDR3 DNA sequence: TGCGCCAGCAGCAGTGGTAGCGGTTCATACAATGAGCAGTTCTTC. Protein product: CASSSGSGSYNEQFF.

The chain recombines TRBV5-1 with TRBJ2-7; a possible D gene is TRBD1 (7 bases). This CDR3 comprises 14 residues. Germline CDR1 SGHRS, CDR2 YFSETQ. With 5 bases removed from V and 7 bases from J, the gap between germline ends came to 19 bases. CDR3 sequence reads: CASSESGGTWEQYV. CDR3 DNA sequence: TGCGCCAGCAGTGAGTCAGGGGGGACGTGGGAGCAGTACGTC.

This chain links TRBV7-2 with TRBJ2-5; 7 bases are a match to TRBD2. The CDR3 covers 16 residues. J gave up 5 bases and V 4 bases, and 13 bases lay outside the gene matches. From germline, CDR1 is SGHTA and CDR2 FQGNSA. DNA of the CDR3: TGTGCCAGCAGCTCCCCCGGGCGGGAGTATTTTGAGACCCAGTACTTC. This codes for CASSSPGREYFETQYF.

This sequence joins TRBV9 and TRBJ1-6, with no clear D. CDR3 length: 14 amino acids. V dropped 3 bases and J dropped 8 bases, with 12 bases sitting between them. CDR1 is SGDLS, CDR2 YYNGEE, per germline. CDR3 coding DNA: TGTGCCAGCAGCGGGGTTGTTGCGGATTCACCCCTCCACTTT. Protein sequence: CASSGVVADSPLHF. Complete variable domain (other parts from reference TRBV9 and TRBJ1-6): DSGVTQTPKHLITATGQRVTLRCSPRSGDLSVYWYQQSLDQGLQFLIQYYNGEERAKGNILERFSAQQFPDLHSELNLSSLELGDSALYFCASSGVVADSPLHFGNGTRLTVT.

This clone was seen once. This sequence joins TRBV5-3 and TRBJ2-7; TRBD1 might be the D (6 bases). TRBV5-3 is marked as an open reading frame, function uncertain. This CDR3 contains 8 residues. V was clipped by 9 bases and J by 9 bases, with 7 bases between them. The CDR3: CATRGQYV. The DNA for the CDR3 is TGTGCCACCAGGGGGCAGTACGTC.

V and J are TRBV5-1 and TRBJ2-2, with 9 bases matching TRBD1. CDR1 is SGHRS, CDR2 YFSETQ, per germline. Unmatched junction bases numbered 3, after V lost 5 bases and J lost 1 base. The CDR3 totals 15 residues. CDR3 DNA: TGCGCCAGCAGTCGACAGGGGGGGAACACCGGGGAGCTGTTTTTT. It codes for CASSRQGGNTGELFF. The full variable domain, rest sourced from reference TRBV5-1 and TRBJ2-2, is KAGVTQTPRYLIKTRGQQVTLSCSPISGHRSVSWYQQTPGQGLQFLFEYFSETQRNKGNFPGRFSGRQFSNSRSEMNVSTLELGDSALYLCASSRQGGNTGELFFGEGSRLTVL.

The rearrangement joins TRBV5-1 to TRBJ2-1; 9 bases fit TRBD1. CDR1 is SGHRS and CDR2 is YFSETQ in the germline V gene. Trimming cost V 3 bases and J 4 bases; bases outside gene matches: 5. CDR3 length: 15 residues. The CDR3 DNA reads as TGCGCCAGCAGCTCAGACAGGGGGAGTTACAATGAGCAGTTCTTC. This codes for CASSSDRGSYNEQFF.

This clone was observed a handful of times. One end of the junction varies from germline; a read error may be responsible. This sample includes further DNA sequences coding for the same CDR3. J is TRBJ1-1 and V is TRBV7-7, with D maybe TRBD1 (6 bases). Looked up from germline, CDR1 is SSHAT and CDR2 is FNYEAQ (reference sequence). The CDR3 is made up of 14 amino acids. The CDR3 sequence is CASSPWDTNTEAFF. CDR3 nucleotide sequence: TGTGCTAGCAGCCCCTGGGACACCAACACTGAAGCTTTCTTT.

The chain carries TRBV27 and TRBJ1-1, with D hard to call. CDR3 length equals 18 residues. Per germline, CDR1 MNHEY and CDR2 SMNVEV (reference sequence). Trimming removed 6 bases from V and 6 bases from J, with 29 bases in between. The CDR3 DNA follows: TGTGCCAGCAGCCCACGAGGTTTTGCGGTTGTTCTTGTTGCTGAAGCTTTCTTT. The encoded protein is CASSPRGFAVVLVAEAFF.

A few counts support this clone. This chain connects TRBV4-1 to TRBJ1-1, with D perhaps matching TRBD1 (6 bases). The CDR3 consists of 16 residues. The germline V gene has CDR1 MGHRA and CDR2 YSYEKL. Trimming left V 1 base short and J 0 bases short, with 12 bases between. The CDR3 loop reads CASSQGTVNMNTEAFF. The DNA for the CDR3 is TGCGCCAGCAGCCAAGGGACAGTAAACATGAACACTGAAGCTTTCTTT.

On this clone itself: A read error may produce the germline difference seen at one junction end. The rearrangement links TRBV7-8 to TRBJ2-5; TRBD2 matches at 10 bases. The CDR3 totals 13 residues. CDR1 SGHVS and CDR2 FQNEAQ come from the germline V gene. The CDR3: CASSLAGAETQYF. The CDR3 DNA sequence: TGTGCCAGCAGCCTAGCGGGAGCAGAGACCCAGTACTTC.

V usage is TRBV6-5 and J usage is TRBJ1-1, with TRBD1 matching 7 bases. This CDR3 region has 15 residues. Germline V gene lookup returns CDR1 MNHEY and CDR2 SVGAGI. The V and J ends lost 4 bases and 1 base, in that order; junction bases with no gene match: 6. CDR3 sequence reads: CASSSRRTGNTEAFF. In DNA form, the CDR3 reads TGTGCCAGCAGTTCCCGTCGGACAGGGAACACTGAAGCTTTCTTT.

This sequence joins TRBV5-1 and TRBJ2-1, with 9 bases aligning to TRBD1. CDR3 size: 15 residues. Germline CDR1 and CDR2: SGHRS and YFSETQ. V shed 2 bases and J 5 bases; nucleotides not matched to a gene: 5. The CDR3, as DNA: TGCGCCAGCAGCTTACAGGGGGCGCGGGACAATGAGCAGTTCTTC. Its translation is CASSLQGARDNEQFF.